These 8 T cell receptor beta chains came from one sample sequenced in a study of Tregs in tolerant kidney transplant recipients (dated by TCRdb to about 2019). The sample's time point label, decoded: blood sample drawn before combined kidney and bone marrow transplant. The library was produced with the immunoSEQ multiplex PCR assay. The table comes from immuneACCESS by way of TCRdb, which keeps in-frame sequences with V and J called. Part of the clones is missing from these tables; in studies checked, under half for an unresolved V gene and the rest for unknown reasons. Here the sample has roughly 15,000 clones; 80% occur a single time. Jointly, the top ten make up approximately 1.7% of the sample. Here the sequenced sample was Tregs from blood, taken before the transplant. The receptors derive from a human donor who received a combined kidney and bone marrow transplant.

CDR3 residues: CASSLGGQFYHEQYF. CDR3 in DNA: TGTGCCAGCAGTTTAGGGGGACAGTTTTACCACGAGCAGTACTTC. The V gene is TRBV28, the J gene TRBJ2-7; TRBD1 matches 7 bases. CDR3 size: 15 residues. The germline gives CDR1 MDHEN, CDR2 SYDVKM. Losses at the gene ends were 2 bases for V and 5 bases for J; bases not matched to a gene: 9.

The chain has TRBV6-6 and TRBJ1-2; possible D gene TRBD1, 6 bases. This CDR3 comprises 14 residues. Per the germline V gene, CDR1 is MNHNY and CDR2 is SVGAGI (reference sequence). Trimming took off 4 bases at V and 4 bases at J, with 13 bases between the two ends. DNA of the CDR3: TGTGCCAGCAGTTCACCGACAGGCGGCTATGGCTACACCTTC. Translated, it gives CASSSPTGGYGYTF.

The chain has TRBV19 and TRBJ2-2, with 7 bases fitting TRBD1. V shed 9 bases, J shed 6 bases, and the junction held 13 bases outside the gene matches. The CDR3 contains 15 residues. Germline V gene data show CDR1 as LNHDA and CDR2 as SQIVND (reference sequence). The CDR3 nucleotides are TGTGCCAGCCGGCCGGGACAGACCCTCCCCGGGGAGCTGTTTTTT. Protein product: CASRPGQTLPGELFF.

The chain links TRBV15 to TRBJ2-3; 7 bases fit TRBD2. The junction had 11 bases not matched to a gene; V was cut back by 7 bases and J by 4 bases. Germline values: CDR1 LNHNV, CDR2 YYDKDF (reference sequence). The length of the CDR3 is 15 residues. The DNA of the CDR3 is TGTGCCACCAAGCCGGGGCGGGAGAGGGCAGATACGCAGTATTTT. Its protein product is CATKPGRERADTQYF.

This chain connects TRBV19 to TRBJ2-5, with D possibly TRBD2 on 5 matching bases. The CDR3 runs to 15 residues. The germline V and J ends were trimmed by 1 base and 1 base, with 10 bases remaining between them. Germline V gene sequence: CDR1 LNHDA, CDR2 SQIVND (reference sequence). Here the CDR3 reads CASSIGGRLQETQYF. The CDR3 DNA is TGTGCCAGTAGTATAGGAGGGAGACTCCAAGAGACCCAGTACTTC.

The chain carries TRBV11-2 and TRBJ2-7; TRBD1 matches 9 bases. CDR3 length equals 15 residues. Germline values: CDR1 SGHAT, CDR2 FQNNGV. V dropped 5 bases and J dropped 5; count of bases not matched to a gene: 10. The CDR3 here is CASSPRGQGIHEQYF. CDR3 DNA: TGTGCCAGCAGCCCTCGGGGACAGGGCATCCACGAGCAGTACTTC. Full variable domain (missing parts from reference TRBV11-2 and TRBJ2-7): EAGVAQSPRYKIIEKRQSVAFWCNPISGHATLYWYQQILGQGPKLLIQFQNNGVVDDSQLPKDRFSAERLKGVDSTLKIQPAKLEDSAVYLCASSPRGQGIHEQYFGPGTRLTVT.

The CDR3 DNA reads as TGCGCCAGCAGTGGAGGACAGGTGAACACTGAAGCTTTCTTT. Its translation is CASSGGQVNTEAFF. This chain connects TRBV10-2 to TRBJ1-1, with TRBD1 identical over 7 bases. Trimming removed 4 bases from V and 0 bases from J; junction bases left unmatched: 2. Germline V gene lookup returns CDR1 WSHSY and CDR2 SAAADI. The CDR3 runs to 14 residues.

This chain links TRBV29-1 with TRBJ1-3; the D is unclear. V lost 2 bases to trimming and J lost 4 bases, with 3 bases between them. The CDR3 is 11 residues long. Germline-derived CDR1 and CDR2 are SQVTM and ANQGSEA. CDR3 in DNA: TGCAGCGTTGAACAGGGAAACACCATATATTTT. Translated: CSVEQGNTIYF.